The 4 T cell receptor beta chains in this list originate from one sample, sequenced in a study of blood T cell repertoires in COVID-19. Profiling relied on immunoSEQ multiplex PCR, and the TCRdb table lists in-frame clones only, not all of them. This table has approximately 320,000 clones, around 85% appearing once. The sample was peripheral blood. These receptor sequences come from a human donor in a cohort sampled during active COVID-19.

The chain uses TRBV4-1 and TRBJ2-3, with D perhaps TRBD2 (6 bases). CDR1 is MGHRA and CDR2 is YSYEKL in the germline V gene. The ends were cut back, 0 bases at V and 0 bases at J, with 13 bases in the middle. This CDR3 has 17 residues. In nucleotides, the CDR3 is TGCGCCAGCAGCCAAGATATTGTCGGGACTAGCACAGATACGCAGTATTTT. It specifies CASSQDIVGTSTDTQYF.

This clone occurred once. The chain carries TRBV9 and TRBJ2-2; possible D gene TRBD2, 5 bases. V lost 4 bases to trimming and J lost 2 bases, with 15 bases between them. Germline loops: CDR1 SGDLS, CDR2 YYNGEE. The CDR3 spans 16 residues. The CDR3 DNA reads as TGTGCCAGCAGCCCCTCGGGGAACCCTAACACCGGGGAGCTGTTTTTT. Its translation is CASSPSGNPNTGELFF.

This chain joins TRBV7-9 and TRBJ2-5, with a weak D call TRBD1 (7 bases). The CDR3 consists of 16 residues. Germline V lookup: CDR1 SEHNR, CDR2 FQNEAQ (reference sequence). Trimming took off 2 bases at V and 3 bases at J, with 16 bases between the two ends. This CDR3 is CASSLRPQGGEETQYF. The CDR3 DNA reads TGTGCCAGCAGCTTAAGGCCGCAGGGGGGAGAAGAGACCCAGTACTTC.

J is TRBJ1-1 and V is TRBV7-3; D might be TRBD1 (6 bases). The germline V and J ends were trimmed by 5 bases and 1 base, with 14 bases remaining between them. Germline lookup yields CDR1 SGHTA and CDR2 FQGTGA. CDR3 length: 15 residues. In DNA form, the CDR3 reads TGTGCCAGCAGCCCTGACCCAGGGGCGAACACTGAAGCTTTCTTT. It yields the protein CASSPDPGANTEAFF.